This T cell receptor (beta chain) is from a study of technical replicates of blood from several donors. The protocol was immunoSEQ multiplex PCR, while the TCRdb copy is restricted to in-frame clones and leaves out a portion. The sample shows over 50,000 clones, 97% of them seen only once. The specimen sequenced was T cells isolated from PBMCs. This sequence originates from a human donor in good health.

CDR3 amino acids: CASSEARGSGNTIYF. The CDR3 nucleotides are TGTGCCAGCAGTGAAGCGCGCGGGTCTGGAAACACCATATATTTT. The gene calls are TRBV6-1 and TRBJ1-3; D is undetermined. The V gene's germline CDR1 is MNHNS and CDR2 SASEGT. Trimming shortened V by 0 bases and J by 1 base, and 7 bases separated the two germline ends. The CDR3 is 15 residues long.